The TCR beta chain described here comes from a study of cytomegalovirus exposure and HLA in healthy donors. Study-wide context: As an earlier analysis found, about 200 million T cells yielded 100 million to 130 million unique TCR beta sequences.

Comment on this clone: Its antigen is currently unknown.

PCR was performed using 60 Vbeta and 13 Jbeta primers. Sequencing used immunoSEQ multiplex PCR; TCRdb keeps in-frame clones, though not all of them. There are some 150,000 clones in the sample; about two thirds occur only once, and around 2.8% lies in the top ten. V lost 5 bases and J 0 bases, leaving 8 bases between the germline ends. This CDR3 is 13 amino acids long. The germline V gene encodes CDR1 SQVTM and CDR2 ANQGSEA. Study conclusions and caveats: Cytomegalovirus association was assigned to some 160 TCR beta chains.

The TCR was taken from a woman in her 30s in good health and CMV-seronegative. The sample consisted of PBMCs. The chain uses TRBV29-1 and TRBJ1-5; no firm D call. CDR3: CSVRLRSNQPQHF. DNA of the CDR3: TGCAGCGTTAGACTACGTAGCAATCAGCCCCAGCATTTT. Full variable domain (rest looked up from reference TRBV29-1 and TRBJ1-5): SAVISQKPSRDICQRGTSLTIQCQVDSQVTMMFWYRQQPGQSLTLIATANQGSEATYESGFVIDKFPISRPNLTFSTLTVSNMSPEDSSIYLCSVRLRSNQPQHFGDGTRLSIL.